This T cell receptor beta chain is from a study of T cell repertoires in ileal Crohn's disease. Study information: Postoperative therapy was given to about half: about 11 thiopurines, fewer than 20 anti-TNF agents.

Sequenced by immunoSEQ multiplex PCR; TCRdb stores in-frame clones only, minus some. The sample shows 13,000 to 15,000 clones, 65% to 80% of them seen only once. Time point defined: inflamed ileum from the surgical specimen. There are a few counts of this clone. Sequenced input: ileal tissue. This clonotype originated in an adult with Crohn's disease.

The CDR3 reads CAWSAYSGNTIYF. In nucleotides, the CDR3 is TGTGCCTGGAGCGCCTACTCTGGAAACACCATATATTTT. The chain has TRBV30 and TRBJ1-3; D ambiguous. The V end lost 3 bases, the J end lost 0 bases, and 6 bases lay between the germline ends. CDR3 size: 13 residues. Germline V gives CDR1 GTSNPN, CDR2 SVGIG (reference sequence).